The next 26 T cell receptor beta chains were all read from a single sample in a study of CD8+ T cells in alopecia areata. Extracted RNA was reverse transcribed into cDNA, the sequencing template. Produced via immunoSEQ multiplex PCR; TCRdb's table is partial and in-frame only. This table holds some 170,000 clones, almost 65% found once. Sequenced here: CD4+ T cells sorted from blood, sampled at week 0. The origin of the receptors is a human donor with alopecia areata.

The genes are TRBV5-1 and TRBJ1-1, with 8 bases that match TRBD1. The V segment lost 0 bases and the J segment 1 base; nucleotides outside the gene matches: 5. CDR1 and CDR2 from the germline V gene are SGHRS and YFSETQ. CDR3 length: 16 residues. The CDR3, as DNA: TGCGCCAGCAGCTTGGGACAGGGGAGCGGGAACACTGAAGCTTTCTTT. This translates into CASSLGQGSGNTEAFF.

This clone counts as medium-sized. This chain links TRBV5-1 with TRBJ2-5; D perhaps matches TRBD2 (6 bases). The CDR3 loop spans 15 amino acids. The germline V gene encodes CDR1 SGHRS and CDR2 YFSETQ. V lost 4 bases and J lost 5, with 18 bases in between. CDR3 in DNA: TGCGCCAGCAGCCAGACACCCGGAGGAGGGGAGACCCAGTACTTC. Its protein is CASSQTPGGGETQYF. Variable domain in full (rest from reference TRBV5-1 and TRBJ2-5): KAGVTQTPRYLIKTRGQQVTLSCSPISGHRSVSWYQQTPGQGLQFLFEYFSETQRNKGNFPGRFSGRQFSNSRSEMNVSTLELGDSALYLCASSQTPGGGETQYFGPGTRLLVL.

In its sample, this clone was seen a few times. CDR3 coding DNA: TGTGCCATCATGGGGTCTGGGGCCAACGTCCTGACTTTC. Residues: CAIMGSGANVLTF. The chain links TRBV10-3 to TRBJ2-6; D gene ambiguous. CDR1 is ENHRY and CDR2 is SYGVKD in the germline V gene. The CDR3 has 13 residues. Trimming removed 7 bases at V and 1 base at J, with 5 bases between.

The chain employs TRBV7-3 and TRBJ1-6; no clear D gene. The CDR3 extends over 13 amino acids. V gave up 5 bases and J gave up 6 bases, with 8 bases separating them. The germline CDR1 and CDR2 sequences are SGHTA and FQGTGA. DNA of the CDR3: TGTGCCAGCAGCAAACACGCTAATTCACCCCTCCACTTT. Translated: CASSKHANSPLHF.

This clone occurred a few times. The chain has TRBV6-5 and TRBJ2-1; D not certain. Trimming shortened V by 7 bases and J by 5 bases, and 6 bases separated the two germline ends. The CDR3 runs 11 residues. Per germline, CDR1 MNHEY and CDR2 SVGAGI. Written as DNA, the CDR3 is TGTGCCAGCACCGACCACAATGAGCAGTTCTTC. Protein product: CASTDHNEQFF.

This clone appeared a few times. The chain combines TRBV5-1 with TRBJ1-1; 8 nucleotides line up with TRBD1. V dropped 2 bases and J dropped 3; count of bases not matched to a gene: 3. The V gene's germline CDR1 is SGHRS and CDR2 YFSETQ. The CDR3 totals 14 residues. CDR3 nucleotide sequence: TGCGCCAGCAGCTTTGGGGGACAGGACACTGAAGCTTTCTTT. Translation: CASSFGGQDTEAFF.

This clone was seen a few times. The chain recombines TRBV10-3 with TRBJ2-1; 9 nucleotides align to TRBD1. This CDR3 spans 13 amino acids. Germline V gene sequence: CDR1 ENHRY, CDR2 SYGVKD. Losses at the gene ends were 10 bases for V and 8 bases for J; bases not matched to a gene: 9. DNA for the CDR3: TGTGCCACGGTCCCGGGACAGGGAGATGAGCAGTTCTTC. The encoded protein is CATVPGQGDEQFF.

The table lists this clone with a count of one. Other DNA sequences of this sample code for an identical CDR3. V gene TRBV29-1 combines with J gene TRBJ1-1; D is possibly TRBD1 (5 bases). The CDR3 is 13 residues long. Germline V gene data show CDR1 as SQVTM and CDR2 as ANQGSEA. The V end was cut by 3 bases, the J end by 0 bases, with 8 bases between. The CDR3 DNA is TGCAGCGTTGACGCAGGGCTGAACACTGAAGCTTTCTTT. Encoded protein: CSVDAGLNTEAFF.

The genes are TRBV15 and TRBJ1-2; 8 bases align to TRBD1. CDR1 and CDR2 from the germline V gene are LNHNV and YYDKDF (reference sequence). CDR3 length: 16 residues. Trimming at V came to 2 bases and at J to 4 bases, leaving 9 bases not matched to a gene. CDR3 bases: TGTGCCACCAGCAGATCTACCCCCGGACAGGGCTATGGCTACACCTTC. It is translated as CATSRSTPGQGYGYTF. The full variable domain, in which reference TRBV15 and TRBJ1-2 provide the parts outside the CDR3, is DAMVIQNPRYQVTQFGKPVTLSCSQTLNHNVMYWYQQKSSQAPKLLFHYYDKDFNNEADTPDNFQSRRPNTSFCFLDIRSPGLGDTAMYLCATSRSTPGQGYGYTFGSGTRLTVV.

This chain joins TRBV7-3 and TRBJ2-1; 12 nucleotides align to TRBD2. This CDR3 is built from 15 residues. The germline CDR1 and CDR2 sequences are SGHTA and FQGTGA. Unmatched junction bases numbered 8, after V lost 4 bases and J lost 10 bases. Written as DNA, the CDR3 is TGTGCCAGCAGCTCGCGACTAGCGGGGGCGTTGGAGCAGTTCTTC. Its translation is CASSSRLAGALEQFF. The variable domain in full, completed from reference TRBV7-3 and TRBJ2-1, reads GAGVSQTPSNKVTEKGKYVELRCDPISGHTALYWYRQSLGQGPEFLIYFQGTGAADDSGLPNDRFFAVRPEGSVSTLKIQRTERGDSAVYLCASSSRLAGALEQFFGPGTRLTVL.

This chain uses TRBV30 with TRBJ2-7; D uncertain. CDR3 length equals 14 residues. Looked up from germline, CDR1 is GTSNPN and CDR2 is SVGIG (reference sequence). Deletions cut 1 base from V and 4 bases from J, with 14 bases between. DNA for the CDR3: TGTGCCTGGAGTGGAGTCCCTGACACTTACGAGCAGTACTTC. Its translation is CAWSGVPDTYEQYF.

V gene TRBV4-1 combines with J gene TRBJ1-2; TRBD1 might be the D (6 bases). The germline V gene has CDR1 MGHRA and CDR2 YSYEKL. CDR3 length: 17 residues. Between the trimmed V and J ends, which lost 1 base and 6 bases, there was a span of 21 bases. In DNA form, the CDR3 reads TGCGCCAGCAGCCAAGTCCTTGTGGCAGGGGCAGTGGATGGCTACACCTTC. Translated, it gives CASSQVLVAGAVDGYTF.

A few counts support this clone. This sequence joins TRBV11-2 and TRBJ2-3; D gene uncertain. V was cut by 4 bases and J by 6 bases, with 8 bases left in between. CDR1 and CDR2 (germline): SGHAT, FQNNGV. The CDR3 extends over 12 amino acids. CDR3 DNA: TGTGCCAGCAGCTCTTCTATGGATACGCAGTATTTT. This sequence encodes CASSSSMDTQYF.

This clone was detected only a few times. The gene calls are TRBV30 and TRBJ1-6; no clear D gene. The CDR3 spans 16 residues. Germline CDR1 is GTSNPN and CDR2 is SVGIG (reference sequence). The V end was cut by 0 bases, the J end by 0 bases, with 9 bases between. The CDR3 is CAWSVGGSSYNSPLHF. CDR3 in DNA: TGTGCCTGGAGTGTAGGCGGTAGCTCCTATAATTCACCCCTCCACTTT.

The CDR3, as DNA: TGCAGCGTTGCCGATTCAGGGTACACTGAAGCTTTCTTT. It specifies CSVADSGYTEAFF. The rearrangement uses TRBV29-1 and TRBJ1-1; a possible D gene is TRBD1 (5 bases). The germline V and J ends were trimmed by 4 bases and 3 bases, with 12 bases remaining between them. CDR1 and CDR2 from the germline V gene are SQVTM and ANQGSEA. The CDR3 is 13 amino acids.

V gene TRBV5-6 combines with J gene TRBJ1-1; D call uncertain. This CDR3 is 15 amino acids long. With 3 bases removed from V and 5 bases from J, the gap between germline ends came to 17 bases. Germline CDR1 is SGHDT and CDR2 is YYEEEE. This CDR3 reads CASSSQRRAHTEAFF. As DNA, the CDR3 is TGTGCCAGCAGCTCCCAGAGGAGGGCCCATACTGAAGCTTTCTTT.

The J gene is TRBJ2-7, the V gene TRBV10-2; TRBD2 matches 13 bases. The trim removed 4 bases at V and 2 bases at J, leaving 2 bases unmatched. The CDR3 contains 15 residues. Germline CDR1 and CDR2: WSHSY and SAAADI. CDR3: CASSGGLAGAYEQYF. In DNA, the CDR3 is TGCGCCAGCAGTGGTGGACTAGCGGGAGCCTACGAGCAGTACTTC.

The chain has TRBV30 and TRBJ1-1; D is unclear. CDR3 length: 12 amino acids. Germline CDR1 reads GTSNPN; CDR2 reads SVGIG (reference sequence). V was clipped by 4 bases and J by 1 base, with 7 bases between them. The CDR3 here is CAWKQQNTEAFF. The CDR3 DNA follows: TGTGCCTGGAAGCAGCAGAACACTGAAGCTTTCTTT. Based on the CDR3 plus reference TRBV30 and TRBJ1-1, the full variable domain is SQTIHQWPATLVQPVGSPLSLECTVEGTSNPNLYWYRQAAGRGLQLLFYSVGIGQISSEVPQNLSASRPQDRQFILSSKKLLLSDSGFYLCAWKQQNTEAFFGQGTRLTVV.

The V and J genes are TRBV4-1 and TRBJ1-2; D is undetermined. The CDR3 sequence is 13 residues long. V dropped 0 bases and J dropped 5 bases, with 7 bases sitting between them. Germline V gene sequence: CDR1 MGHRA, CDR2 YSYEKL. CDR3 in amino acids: CASSQDRGYGYTF. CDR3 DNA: TGCGCCAGCAGCCAAGATCGGGGATATGGCTACACCTTC.

The CDR3 DNA reads as TGTGCCTGGAGAGGGACAGGGAGTTCACCCCTCCACTTT. Its protein is CAWRGTGSSPLHF. This rearrangement joins TRBV30 to TRBJ1-6; 9 bases fit TRBD1. Germline CDR1 GTSNPN, CDR2 SVGIG (reference sequence). The CDR3 sequence is 13 residues long. J gave up 9 bases and V 3 bases, and 3 bases lay outside the gene matches.

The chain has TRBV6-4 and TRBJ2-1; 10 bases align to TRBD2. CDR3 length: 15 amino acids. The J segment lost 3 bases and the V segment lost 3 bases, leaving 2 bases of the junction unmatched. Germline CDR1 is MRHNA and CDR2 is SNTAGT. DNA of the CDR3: TGTGCCAGCAGTGAAGCTAGCGGGGGCTACAATGAGCAGTTCTTC. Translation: CASSEASGGYNEQFF.

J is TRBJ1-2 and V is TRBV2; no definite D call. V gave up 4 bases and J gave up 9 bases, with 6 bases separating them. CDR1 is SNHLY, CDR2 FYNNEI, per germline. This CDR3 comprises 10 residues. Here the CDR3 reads CASSAQSYTF. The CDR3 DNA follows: TGTGCCAGCAGTGCTCAGAGCTACACCTTC.

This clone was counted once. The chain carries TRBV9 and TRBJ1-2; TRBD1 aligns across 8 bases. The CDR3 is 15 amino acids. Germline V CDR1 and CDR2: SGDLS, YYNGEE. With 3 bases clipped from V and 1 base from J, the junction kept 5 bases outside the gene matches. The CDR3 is CASSAGQGFNYGYTF. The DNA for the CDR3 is TGTGCCAGCAGCGCCGGACAGGGTTTTAACTATGGCTACACCTTC.

CDR3 sequence (DNA): TGTGCCAGCAGCCTGAGACAGCGGGAAGCTTTCTTT. Translating it yields CASSLRQREAFF. The V call is TRBV5-6, the J call TRBJ1-1, with a tentative D call TRBD1 (5 bases). V gave up 4 bases and J gave up 8 bases, with 12 bases separating them. The CDR3 length is 12 residues. Germline V gene lookup returns CDR1 SGHDT and CDR2 YYEEEE. Full variable domain (rest looked up from reference TRBV5-6 and TRBJ1-1): DAGVTQSPTHLIKTRGQQVTLRCSPKSGHDTVSWYQQALGQGPQFIFQYYEEEERQRGNFPDRFSGHQFPNYSSELNVNALLLGDSALYLCASSLRQREAFFGQGTRLTVV.

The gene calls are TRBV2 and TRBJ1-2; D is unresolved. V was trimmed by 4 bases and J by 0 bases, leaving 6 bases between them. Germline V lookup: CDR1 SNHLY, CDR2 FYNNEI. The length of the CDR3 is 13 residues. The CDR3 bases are TGTGCCAGCAGTGTAAGGTCTAACTATGGCTACACCTTC. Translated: CASSVRSNYGYTF.

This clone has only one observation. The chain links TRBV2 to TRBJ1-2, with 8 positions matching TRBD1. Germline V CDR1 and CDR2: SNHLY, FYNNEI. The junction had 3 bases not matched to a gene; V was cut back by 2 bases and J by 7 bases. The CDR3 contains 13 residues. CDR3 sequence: CASSERGTGGYTF. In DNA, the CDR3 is TGTGCCAGCAGTGAAAGAGGGACAGGTGGCTACACCTTC.